A single sample is the source of the 13 T cell receptor beta chains below, sequenced in a study of chemoradiotherapy in HPV16-positive cancers (dated by TCRdb to the early 2020s). The library was built by means of the immunoSEQ multiplex PCR assay. In its TCRdb copy, this immuneACCESS table keeps in-frame sequences only and misses some clones. Where compared with another copy, unresolved V genes explain less than half of these, and the others have no known cause. The sample table lists more than 35,000 clones, roughly three quarters of them with a count of one. The ten largest clones represent about 5% of the sample. The sample was blood, taken from a patient who underwent chemoradiotherapy. These receptors were collected from a human donor with HPV-associated anogenital cancer.

This clone was seen more than once but under ten times. The CDR3 region is CASSQELGNYGYTF. The CDR3 nucleotides read TGCGCCAGCAGCCAAGAGTTGGGAAACTATGGCTACACCTTC. The V and J genes are TRBV4-3 and TRBJ1-2; D is unclear. V was trimmed by 0 bases and J by 2 bases, leaving 7 bases between them. Germline V CDR1 and CDR2: LGHNA, YSLEER. This CDR3 region has 14 residues.

The J gene is TRBJ1-5, the V gene TRBV6-5; D remains ambiguous. Between the trimmed V and J ends, which lost 5 bases and 4 bases, there was a span of 9 bases. From germline, CDR1 is MNHEY and CDR2 SVGAGI. CDR3 length equals 13 residues. The CDR3: CASSLSANQPQHF. The CDR3 DNA reads TGTGCCAGCAGTCTCTCGGCAAATCAGCCCCAGCATTTT.

V usage is TRBV5-8 and J usage is TRBJ2-5, with 15 bases aligning to TRBD2. The CDR3 is 18 amino acids. V was clipped by 0 bases and J by 7 bases; unmatched bases: 10. In germline, CDR1 is SGHTS, CDR2 YDEGEE. The CDR3 loop is CASSLVGTSGGFIGTQYF. In DNA form, the CDR3 reads TGTGCCAGCAGCTTGGTCGGGACTAGCGGGGGGTTTATTGGGACCCAGTACTTC.

The rearrangement uses TRBV5-1 and TRBJ2-7; D not resolved. Trimming took off 0 bases at V and 4 bases at J, with 17 bases between the two ends. Germline V CDR1 and CDR2: SGHRS, YFSETQ. CDR3 size: 16 residues. This CDR3 reads CASSLESGIGIYEQYF. For the CDR3, the DNA is TGCGCCAGCAGCTTGGAGTCCGGAATAGGGATATACGAGCAGTACTTC.

This chain uses TRBV18 with TRBJ1-1; D remains ambiguous. CDR1 is KGHSH, CDR2 LQKENI, per germline. With 4 bases removed from V and 1 base from J, the gap between germline ends came to 7 bases. There are 13 residues in the CDR3. The CDR3 loop is CASSLQKNTEAFF. Here the CDR3 DNA reads TGTGCCAGCTCACTACAGAAGAACACTGAAGCTTTCTTT.

The chain is built from TRBV11-2 and TRBJ1-6; D uncertain. Germline CDR1 and CDR2: SGHAT and FQNNGV. V was shortened by 8 bases and J by 10 bases, with 18 bases between the two germline ends. This CDR3 contains 14 residues. CDR3 amino acids: CASRPGGIGSPLHF. CDR3 coding DNA: TGTGCCAGCCGACCGGGCGGTATTGGGTCACCCCTCCACTTT.

The chain carries TRBV5-4 and TRBJ2-2; the match to TRBD2 covers 9 bases. V lost 0 bases and J lost 4; bases outside the gene matches: 7. Germline V CDR1 and CDR2: SGHNT, YYREEE (reference sequence). The CDR3 loop spans 17 amino acids. Here the CDR3 DNA reads TGTGCCAGCAGCTTGGATTGGGGACTAGCCCCCACCGGGGAGCTGTTTTTT. As protein: CASSLDWGLAPTGELFF. Full variable domain (remainder filled in from reference TRBV5-4 and TRBJ2-2): ETGVTQSPTHLIKTRGQQVTLRCSSQSGHNTVSWYQQALGQGPQFIFQYYREEENGRGNFPPRFSGLQFPNYSSELNVNALELDDSALYLCASSLDWGLAPTGELFFGEGSRLTVL.

The V gene is TRBV7-3, the J gene TRBJ2-1; D unclear. V lost 5 bases, J lost 0 bases, and 5 bases lay in between. The CDR3 consists of 13 residues. Germline V CDR1 and CDR2: SGHTA, FQGTGA. In DNA form, the CDR3 reads TGTGCCAGCAGCCCGGGCTCCTACAATGAGCAGTTCTTC. Protein sequence: CASSPGSYNEQFF.

This rearrangement joins TRBV5-6 to TRBJ1-1, with D hard to call. Germline CDR1 and CDR2: SGHDT and YYEEEE. The CDR3 extends over 13 amino acids. Between the trimmed V and J ends, which lost 4 bases and 7 bases, there was a span of 14 bases. The CDR3 DNA sequence: TGTGCCAGCAGCCCAAACGGATTGGGTGAAGCTTTCTTT. Its translation: CASSPNGLGEAFF.

The gene calls are TRBV10-3 and TRBJ1-2, with 8 bases that match TRBD1. V dropped 1 base and J dropped 5; count of bases not matched to a gene: 3. This CDR3 contains 14 residues. Germline-derived CDR1 and CDR2 are ENHRY and SYGVKD. The CDR3 nucleotides are TGTGCCATCAGTGAGTTGACAGGGGCGTATGGCTACACCTTC. Translating gives CAISELTGAYGYTF.

V is TRBV10-3 and J is TRBJ1-5, with unresolved D. Germline values: CDR1 ENHRY, CDR2 SYGVKD. The ends were cut back, 2 bases at V and 7 bases at J, with 12 bases in the middle. The CDR3 extends over 14 amino acids. CDR3 coding DNA: TGTGCCATCAGTGAGGACACTCTGGAGCAGCCCCAGCATTTT. Protein sequence: CAISEDTLEQPQHF.

The chain employs TRBV5-1 and TRBJ1-6; 10 bases are shared with TRBD1. The J segment lost 6 bases and the V segment lost 3 bases, leaving 3 bases of the junction unmatched. Germline CDR1 and CDR2: SGHRS and YFSETQ. The CDR3 sequence is 15 residues long. For the CDR3, the DNA is TGCGCCAGCAGCTCTGGGGACAGGGGTAATTCACCCCTCCACTTT. It translates to CASSSGDRGNSPLHF.

The CDR3 loop reads CASSLWGTGNNEQFF. CDR3 bases: TGCGCCAGCAGCTTGTGGGGGACAGGCAACAATGAGCAGTTCTTC. The chain uses TRBV5-1 and TRBJ2-1; TRBD1 agrees at 8 bases. With 1 base clipped from V and 5 bases from J, the junction kept 5 bases outside the gene matches. Germline V lookup: CDR1 SGHRS, CDR2 YFSETQ. This CDR3 spans 15 amino acids.